This T cell receptor beta chain is drawn from a study of T cells in Graves' hyperthyroidism and ophthalmopathy. General study findings and limits: Model predictions of ophthalmopathy came a median approximately 6.8 months before onset.

This clonotype was counted a few times. Its antigen is unidentified. The TCR beta CDR3 regions underwent amplification using RNA transcripts as the source. The TCR CDR3 first-round RT-PCR relied on the HTBI primer set. TCRdb itself ran the multiplex PCR reads through MiXCR, one entry per CDR3 protein. The sample lists 450,000 to 600,000 distinct CDR3 sequences, around 15% occurring once. The sequencing sample was made of blood. This receptor was taken from a woman aged 40 to 49 with Graves' hyperthyroidism.

CDR3 sequence reads: CASSKRPGTQETQYF. Written as DNA, the CDR3 is TGCGCCAGCAGTAAGAGGCCCGGGACCCAAGAGACCCAGTACTTC. V gene TRBV5-1 combines with J gene TRBJ2-5; D is tentatively TRBD1 or TRBD2 (5 bases each). Per germline, CDR1 SGHRS and CDR2 YFSETQ. CDR3 length equals 15 residues. V was clipped by 5 bases and J by 1 base, with 15 bases between them.